The 13 T cell receptor beta chains below all came from one sample that was sequenced in a study of monozygotic twins with inflammatory bowel disease. After re-calling the 5' RACE reads, TCRdb lists one entry per CDR3 protein, DNA absent. The listing contains around 400,000 distinct CDR3 sequences. Material: blood. Receptors were obtained from a human donor with ulcerative colitis or Crohn's disease, or a healthy co-twin of an affected twin (not recorded which).

The gene calls are TRBV27 and TRBJ2-3; TCRdb proposes TRBD1, but this gene call is untestable without DNA. This CDR3 has 14 residues. Per germline, CDR1 MNHEY and CDR2 SMNVEV (reference sequence). CDR3 in amino acids: CASSFWQGTDTQYF.

The chain has TRBV4-3 and TRBJ2-1. Germline V lookup: CDR1 LGHNA, CDR2 YSLEER. The CDR3 length is 13 residues. CDR3 amino acids: CASSPAVENEQFF.

J is TRBJ1-4 and V is TRBV28. CDR1 is MDHEN and CDR2 is SYDVKM in the germline V gene. The CDR3 sequence is 15 residues long. The CDR3 sequence: CASSTPITTNEKLFF.

The CDR3 reads CSAEGGTAQETQYF. V usage is TRBV20-1 and J usage is TRBJ2-5; TCRdb reports TRBD1, a call that lacks DNA to check it against. Germline V gene sequence: CDR1 DFQATT, CDR2 SNEGSKA (reference sequence). This CDR3 contains 14 residues.

The chain combines TRBV29-1 with TRBJ1-2. Looked up from germline, CDR1 is SQVTM and CDR2 is ANQGSEA. This CDR3 has 11 residues. The CDR3 spells CSVEGLGGYTF.

The rearrangement links TRBV10-3 to TRBJ2-5; the TCRdb D gene call, TRBD2, has no DNA to confirm it. This CDR3 contains 17 residues. Germline V CDR1 and CDR2: ENHRY, SYGVKD. The CDR3 protein is CAISETSGGRRQETQYF.

V gene TRBV30 combines with J gene TRBJ1-4; TCRdb calls TRBD1, which cannot be checked without DNA. CDR1 and CDR2 (germline): GTSNPN, SVGIG (reference sequence). The CDR3 contains 15 residues. CDR3 residues: CAWSGRQGIREKLFF.

This sequence joins TRBV13 and TRBJ2-6. CDR1 and CDR2 (germline): PRHDT, FYEKMQ (reference sequence). This CDR3 region has 18 residues. CDR3 protein: CASSLALGQGSGANVLTF.

The V and J genes are TRBV15 and TRBJ1-1. Per the germline V gene, CDR1 is LNHNV and CDR2 is YYDKDF (reference sequence). CDR3 length: 14 amino acids. CDR3 sequence: CATSRNRGGTEAFF.

V gene TRBV19 combines with J gene TRBJ2-2; TCRdb proposes TRBD1, but this gene call is untestable without DNA. CDR1 and CDR2 (germline): LNHDA, SQIVND (reference sequence). The CDR3 is 16 residues long. The CDR3 sequence is CASSWKGGLLSGELFF.

This chain joins TRBV4-3 and TRBJ2-2; TCRdb names TRBD2, which stays unverified in the absence of DNA. The CDR3 is 19 residues long. The V gene's germline CDR1 is LGHNA and CDR2 YSLEER. CDR3 amino acids: CASSQSNLAGGPVTGELFF.

V gene TRBV19 combines with J gene TRBJ1-4. Germline V CDR1 and CDR2: LNHDA, SQIVND (reference sequence). The CDR3 length is 15 residues. The CDR3 protein is CASSIDSFSNEKLFF.

The chain has TRBV9 and TRBJ1-2; the D gene TCRdb calls, TRBD1, cannot be checked with no DNA. This CDR3 comprises 14 residues. Germline V CDR1 and CDR2: SGDLS, YYNGEE. The CDR3 here is CASSVQGGGYGYTF.